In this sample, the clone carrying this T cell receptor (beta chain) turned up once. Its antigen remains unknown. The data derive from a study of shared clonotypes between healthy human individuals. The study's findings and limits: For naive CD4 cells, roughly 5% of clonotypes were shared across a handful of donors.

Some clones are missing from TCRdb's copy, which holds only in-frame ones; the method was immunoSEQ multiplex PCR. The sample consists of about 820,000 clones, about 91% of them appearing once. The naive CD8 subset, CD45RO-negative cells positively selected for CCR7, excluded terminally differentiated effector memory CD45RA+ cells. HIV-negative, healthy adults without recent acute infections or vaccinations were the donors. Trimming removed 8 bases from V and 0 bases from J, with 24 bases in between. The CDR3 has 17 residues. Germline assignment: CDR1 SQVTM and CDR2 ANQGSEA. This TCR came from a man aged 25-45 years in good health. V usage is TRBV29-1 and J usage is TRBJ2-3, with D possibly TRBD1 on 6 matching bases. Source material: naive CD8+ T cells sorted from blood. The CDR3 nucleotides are TGCAGCACCCAACCGGGACATGGGGACCCAAGCACAGATACGCAGTATTTT. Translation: CSTQPGHGDPSTDTQYF.